Detailed here is one T cell receptor beta chain. The source of the sample is a study of blood T cell repertoires in COVID-19. The overall study: From the United States, Italy and Spain came samples of acute and convalescent COVID-19.

Germline CDR1 and CDR2: SEHNR and FQNEAQ (reference sequence). This CDR3 is built from 11 residues. The V gene lost 2 bases and the J gene lost 10 bases, with 9 bases spanning the gap. Participants' reported clinical history set cohort assignment. For recovered donors of Cohort 3, there were two negative PCRs, clearance, or symptom resolution. Under the authors' procedure: Nucleated cell number was recorded as an estimate derived from reference gene primer amplification. The method was immunoSEQ multiplex PCR; TCRdb's version includes in-frame clones alone and lacks a portion of them. That table gives V, J and clone size, and the DNA gave D and trimming. The sample lists over 200,000 clones, approximately 83% seen once, with under 2.5% in the top ten.

Sequencing was performed on PBMCs or T cells enriched from blood (not recorded which). The rearrangement uses TRBV7-9 and TRBJ2-7; no definite D call. The sequence was collected from a woman aged 45 to 65 who had recovered from COVID-19. This CDR3 is CASSLMGEQYF. The CDR3 DNA reads as TGTGCCAGCAGCTTAATGGGCGAACAGTACTTC.